The source of this T cell receptor beta chain is a study of cytomegalovirus exposure and HLA in healthy donors. Broader study findings: Highest at DRB1 and lowest at HLA-C, TCR association rates differed among HLA loci in a later analysis.

Primers for the PCR totalled 60 Vbeta and 13 Jbeta. Generated by immunoSEQ multiplex PCR, the TCRdb table keeps only in-frame clones and is missing some. This sample's clone table lists 38,000 or so clones. Remarks on this clone: What it recognizes is unknown.

This TCR was recovered from a man aged 40-50 years in good health and CMV-seropositive. The sequencing sample was made of PBMCs.

In nucleotides, the CDR3 is TGTGCCAGTAGTATCCGGGACGCTGCGGGATACGAGCAGTACTTC. Its protein product is CASSIRDAAGYEQYF. The chain combines TRBV19 with TRBJ2-7; perhaps TRBD2 as D (6 bases). The CDR3 is made up of 15 amino acids. The germline V gene encodes CDR1 LNHDA and CDR2 SQIVND (reference sequence). V dropped 3 bases and J dropped 4 bases, with 16 bases sitting between them.